This record covers a single T cell receptor (beta chain). Antigen: not known. The data originate from a study of OX40 agonist ivuxolimab in advanced cancers. Study summary: Of the participants, about 40% had some prior anti-PD-1, anti-PD-L1 or anti-CTLA-4 therapy, which was allowed.

Study-wide results and limits: At doses 0.1 to 3.0 mg/kg, CD4+ and CD8+ clones expanded.

Method: immunoSEQ multiplex PCR; TCRdb's copy keeps in-frame clones and lacks some. The sample lists some 84,000 clones; nearly 90% were seen once. Losses at the gene ends were 2 bases for V and 5 bases for J; bases not matched to a gene: 4. CDR3 size: 14 residues. Germline V gives CDR1 MNHEY, CDR2 SVGAGI. The source of this sequence is an adult with an advanced solid tumor such as melanoma, head and neck, liver or kidney cancer. V is TRBV6-5 and J is TRBJ1-2; 8 nucleotides line up with TRBD1. The sample here was CD4+ or CD8+ T cells sorted from blood, taken in a trial of the OX40 agonist ivuxolimab. The CDR3 coding sequence is TGTGCCAGCAGTTACAAACAGGGGGGGTATGGCTACACCTTC. This translates into CASSYKQGGYGYTF.